What follows are 21 T cell receptor beta chains derived from one specimen sequenced in a study of shared clonotypes between healthy human individuals. The method was immunoSEQ multiplex PCR; TCRdb's version includes in-frame clones alone and lacks a portion of them. This sample has more than 1,200,000 clones, with roughly 98.5% found just once. Sequenced input: naive CD4+ T cells sorted from blood. The subset is: CD45RA+ positively selected. The source of these receptors is a man under 40 in good health.

This chain connects TRBV7-9 to TRBJ1-2; TRBD1 matches at 7 bases. Germline V gene lookup returns CDR1 SEHNR and CDR2 FQNEAQ (reference sequence). Losses at the gene ends were 1 base for V and 0 bases for J; bases not matched to a gene: 8. CDR3 size: 17 residues. CDR3 amino acids: CASSLGITGATNYGYTF. In DNA form, the CDR3 reads TGTGCCAGCAGCTTAGGGATAACAGGGGCAACTAACTATGGCTACACCTTC. Full variable domain (missing parts from reference TRBV7-9 and TRBJ1-2): DTGVSQNPRHKITKRGQNVTFRCDPISEHNRLYWYRQTLGQGPEFLTYFQNEAQLEKSRLLSDRFSAERPKGSFSTLEIQRTEQGDSAMYLCASSLGITGATNYGYTFGSGTRLTVV.

The chain links TRBV4-3 to TRBJ1-3, with no clear D. Germline V gene sequence: CDR1 LGHNA, CDR2 YSLEER. Trimming removed 4 bases from V and 0 bases from J, with 7 bases in between. The CDR3 covers 14 residues. The CDR3 protein is CASSPRSSGNTIYF. Here the CDR3 DNA reads TGCGCCAGCAGCCCCCGTTCCTCTGGAAACACCATATATTTT.

V and J are TRBV28 and TRBJ1-1, with D perhaps TRBD1 (5 bases). V dropped 3 bases and J dropped 7 bases, with 15 bases sitting between them. Germline assignment: CDR1 MDHEN and CDR2 SYDVKM. The CDR3 runs to 14 residues. For the CDR3, the DNA is TGTGCCAGCAGTTTTTTGGGGGGTGTTGGTGAAGCTTTCTTT. Translating gives CASSFLGGVGEAFF.

The rearrangement joins TRBV27 to TRBJ2-7; D assignment may be TRBD1 or TRBD2 (5 bases each). The length of the CDR3 is 14 residues. Germline V gene sequence: CDR1 MNHEY, CDR2 SMNVEV (reference sequence). The V and J ends lost 6 bases and 5 bases respectively, with 17 bases between them. The CDR3 DNA follows: TGTGCCAGCAGAAGATTAACGGGGCGCCACGAGCAGTACTTC. This translates into CASRRLTGRHEQYF.

The chain has TRBV28 and TRBJ2-7; 8 nucleotides align to TRBD2. CDR1 and CDR2 from the germline V gene are MDHEN and SYDVKM. V lost 2 bases, J lost 2 bases, and 5 bases stayed unmatched. The CDR3 runs 15 residues. The CDR3 DNA sequence: TGTGCCAGCAGTTTAGAGGGACTAGTTGCCTACGAGCAGTACTTC. Translation gives CASSLEGLVAYEQYF.

This clone has only one observation. The chain has TRBV29-1 and TRBJ2-1; 7 nucleotides line up with TRBD1. CDR1 and CDR2 from the germline V gene are SQVTM and ANQGSEA. The CDR3 totals 14 residues. Germline trimming cut 1 base from V and 8 bases from J; bases unmatched to any gene: 8. The CDR3 bases are TGCAGCGTTGAAGTTCCGACAGGGTTCCATGAGCAGTTCTTC. As protein: CSVEVPTGFHEQFF.

V usage is TRBV7-9 and J usage is TRBJ2-7, with a tentative D call TRBD2 (5 bases). Germline assignment: CDR1 SEHNR and CDR2 FQNEAQ (reference sequence). V lost 0 bases, J lost 2 bases, and 11 bases lay in between. This CDR3 region has 15 residues. The CDR3 DNA reads TGTGCCAGCAGCTTAGCGAGAGGGAGTGCCTACGAGCAGTACTTC. As protein: CASSLARGSAYEQYF.

The chain couples TRBV5-5 to TRBJ2-2; D might be TRBD1 (5 bases). The CDR3 is 15 amino acids. Germline CDR1 SGHKS, CDR2 YYEKEE (reference sequence). Between the trimmed V and J ends, which lost 4 bases and 9 bases, there was a span of 19 bases. The CDR3 protein is CASSRSTQGLRELFF. In DNA, the CDR3 is TGTGCCAGCAGCCGATCTACTCAGGGTCTCAGGGAGCTGTTTTTT.

The V and J genes are TRBV9 and TRBJ2-2; tentatively, D is TRBD1 (6 bases). The CDR3 is 16 amino acids. The germline V gene encodes CDR1 SGDLS and CDR2 YYNGEE. V gave up 2 bases and J gave up 0 bases, with 11 bases separating them. The CDR3 sequence is CASSVMGAPNTGELFF. Written as DNA, the CDR3 is TGTGCCAGCAGCGTTATGGGGGCCCCGAACACCGGGGAGCTGTTTTTT.

The chain is built from TRBV11-2 and TRBJ2-7; 12 nucleotides line up with TRBD2. Germline CDR1 and CDR2: SGHAT and FQNNGV. The trim removed 3 bases at V and 7 bases at J, leaving 10 bases unmatched. The CDR3 is 16 residues long. This CDR3 reads CASSFKGLAGSGEQYF. The CDR3 DNA is TGTGCCAGCAGCTTCAAAGGACTAGCGGGATCTGGTGAGCAGTACTTC. The whole variable domain, filled in from reference TRBV11-2 and TRBJ2-7, reads EAGVAQSPRYKIIEKRQSVAFWCNPISGHATLYWYQQILGQGPKLLIQFQNNGVVDDSQLPKDRFSAERLKGVDSTLKIQPAKLEDSAVYLCASSFKGLAGSGEQYFGPGTRLTVT.

This chain links TRBV4-3 with TRBJ2-7, with a weak D call TRBD2 (6 bases). This CDR3 is built from 16 residues. Per germline, CDR1 LGHNA and CDR2 YSLEER. V was shortened by 1 base and J by 4 bases, with 17 bases between the two germline ends. For the CDR3, the DNA is TGCGCCAGCAGCCAAGTGGGGGGAGTGATCCCTTACGAGCAGTACTTC. It codes for CASSQVGGVIPYEQYF.

The chain employs TRBV5-4 and TRBJ2-7; maybe TRBD1 (6 bases). The ends were cut back, 4 bases at V and 7 bases at J, with 21 bases in the middle. There are 15 residues in the CDR3. CDR1 is SGHNT, CDR2 YYREEE, per germline (reference sequence). CDR3 in DNA: TGTGCCAGCAGCACGGACAGTCGGGGAAGGGGAGAGCAGTACTTC. Translation: CASSTDSRGRGEQYF.

The rearrangement joins TRBV7-9 to TRBJ2-3; D call uncertain. The length of the CDR3 is 14 residues. The germline V gene encodes CDR1 SEHNR and CDR2 FQNEAQ (reference sequence). Trimming stripped 0 bases from V and 5 bases from J, with 9 bases between. This chain's CDR3 is CASSLASRLDTQYF. The CDR3 nucleotides read TGTGCCAGCAGCTTAGCGTCTCGGTTAGATACGCAGTATTTT.

The chain links TRBV11-3 to TRBJ2-3; 10 nucleotides agree with TRBD2. After removal of 1 base from V and 6 bases from J, the junction contained 16 bases not matched to a gene. Looked up from germline, CDR1 is SGHNT and CDR2 is YENEEA. The CDR3 has 19 amino acids. CDR3 bases: TGTGCCAGCAGCTTAGTGGGGACTGGGACCAGCGGGAGGGCGGATACGCAGTATTTT. It encodes CASSLVGTGTSGRADTQYF.

The gene calls are TRBV11-2 and TRBJ2-5, with TRBD2 matching 8 bases. The CDR3 consists of 18 residues. Germline trimming cut 0 bases from V and 1 base from J; bases unmatched to any gene: 10. Looked up from germline, CDR1 is SGHAT and CDR2 is FQNNGV. CDR3 loop: CASSLDKALLAVQETQYF. For the CDR3, the DNA is TGTGCCAGCAGCTTAGATAAAGCCTTACTAGCGGTCCAAGAGACCCAGTACTTC.

The chain couples TRBV9 to TRBJ2-3; D might be TRBD1 (5 bases). CDR1 and CDR2 (germline): SGDLS, YYNGEE. The ends were cut back, 3 bases at V and 4 bases at J, with 21 bases in the middle. This CDR3 has 17 amino acids. The CDR3 bases are TGTGCCAGCAGCGGACCTTTTGGGCAGGTAGGGGCAGATACGCAGTATTTT. This gives the protein CASSGPFGQVGADTQYF.

The chain couples TRBV28 to TRBJ1-1, with D perhaps TRBD1 (5 bases). The CDR3 extends over 12 amino acids. Trimming cost V 7 bases and J 0 bases, with 6 bases left between them. Germline values: CDR1 MDHEN, CDR2 SYDVKM. CDR3 sequence: CASKGLNTEAFF. In DNA, the CDR3 is TGTGCCAGCAAGGGACTGAACACTGAAGCTTTCTTT.

J is TRBJ2-5 and V is TRBV5-6, with D maybe TRBD1 (5 bases). Deletions cut 3 bases from V and 4 bases from J, with 10 bases between. The CDR3 length is 13 residues. The V gene's germline CDR1 is SGHDT and CDR2 YYEEEE. The CDR3 sequence: CASSSQASETQYF. CDR3 sequence (DNA): TGTGCCAGCAGCTCACAGGCGTCAGAGACCCAGTACTTC.

Here the CDR3 reads CASSTSPQRDRGKGKLFF. The CDR3 nucleotides read TGTGCCAGTAGTACATCCCCTCAGAGGGACAGGGGGAAGGGAAAACTGTTTTTT. The chain is built from TRBV19 and TRBJ1-4; TRBD1 matches 11 bases. Germline V gene lookup returns CDR1 LNHDA and CDR2 SQIVND (reference sequence). CDR3 length: 18 amino acids. The V gene end was trimmed by 4 bases and the J gene end by 10 bases; junction bases not matched to a gene: 17.

Only one count was recorded for this clone. V and J are TRBV5-4 and TRBJ2-1, with 11 bases lining up with TRBD2. The V gene's germline CDR1 is SGHNT and CDR2 YYREEE (reference sequence). The V segment lost 2 bases and the J segment 8 bases; nucleotides outside the gene matches: 3. The CDR3 runs 14 residues. CDR3: CASSLGTSGDEQFF. The CDR3 DNA reads TGTGCCAGCAGCTTAGGGACTAGCGGAGATGAGCAGTTCTTC. Filled out from reference TRBV5-4 and TRBJ2-1, the complete variable domain reads ETGVTQSPTHLIKTRGQQVTLRCSSQSGHNTVSWYQQALGQGPQFIFQYYREEENGRGNFPPRFSGLQFPNYSSELNVNALELDDSALYLCASSLGTSGDEQFFGPGTRLTVL.

The chain carries TRBV5-8 and TRBJ1-4; no firm D call. Trimming took 6 bases from V and 3 from J, leaving 15 bases between them. The germline V gene has CDR1 SGHTS and CDR2 YDEGEE. The CDR3 sequence is 15 residues long. CDR3 nucleotide sequence: TGTGCCAGCACCCCGGGAGGGAGGTCTAATGAAAAACTGTTTTTT. Its translation: CASTPGGRSNEKLFF.